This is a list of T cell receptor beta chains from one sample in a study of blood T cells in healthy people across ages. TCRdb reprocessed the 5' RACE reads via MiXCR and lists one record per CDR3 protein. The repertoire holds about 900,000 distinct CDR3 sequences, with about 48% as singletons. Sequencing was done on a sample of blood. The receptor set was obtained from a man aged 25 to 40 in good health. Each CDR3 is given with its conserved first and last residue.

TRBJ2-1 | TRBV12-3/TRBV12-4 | CASTIPGRNNEQFF
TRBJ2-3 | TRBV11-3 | CASSHTSEFTDTQYF
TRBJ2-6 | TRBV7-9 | CASSLYGGPGANVLTF
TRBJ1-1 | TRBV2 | CASKIRGVDTEAFF
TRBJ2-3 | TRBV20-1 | CSARDLGLAADTQYF
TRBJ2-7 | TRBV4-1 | CASSQDRGIGSYEQYF
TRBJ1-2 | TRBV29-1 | CSVGSTGVFYSYTF
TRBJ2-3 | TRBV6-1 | CASKESGDYRDTQYF
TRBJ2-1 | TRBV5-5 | CASSPGIQGVDNEQFF
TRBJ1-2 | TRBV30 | CASREGNGYTF
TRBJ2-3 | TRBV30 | CAWSGIGGDDTQYF
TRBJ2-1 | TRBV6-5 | CASSYERTNEQFF
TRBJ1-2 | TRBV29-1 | CSGRSQGGYGYTF
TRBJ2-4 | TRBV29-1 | CSAGTGYYNEQYF
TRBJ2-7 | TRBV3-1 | CASSPQTYEQYF
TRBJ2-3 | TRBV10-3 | CAISESTGPGSTDTQYF
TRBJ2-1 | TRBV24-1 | CATSDWAGGSYNEQFF